This T cell receptor beta chain is from a study of T cells in Graves' hyperthyroidism and ophthalmopathy. Hyperthyroidism in the patients, aged 18 to 65, was newly diagnosed and under 2 months in duration. Patients were excluded for uncontrolled infection, other autoimmune disease, pregnancy or lactation. PBMCs were sourced from less than 12 ml fresh peripheral blood. Notes on the study in general: Most thyroid clonotypes expanded above 0.001 appeared in blood too.

The investigators amplified TCR beta CDR3 regions from RNA transcripts. First-round RT-PCR of the TCR CDR3 relied on the HTBI primer set. MiXCR, applied by TCRdb to the multiplex PCR reads, yields one record per CDR3 protein. This table holds 470,000 or so distinct CDR3 sequences, less than 25% found once. This CDR3 has 14 amino acids. Germline loops: CDR1 PRHDT, CDR2 FYEKMQ (reference sequence). This clonotype has only a few counts. Its cognate antigen is unknown. One base away lies a much larger clone, so this may be a sequencing read error. The sequencing sample was made of blood. This TCR derives from a man between 18 and 29 years old with Graves' hyperthyroidism. The rearrangement joins TRBV13 to TRBJ2-7, with 7 bases matching TRBD2. This CDR3 is CASNLSGGFYEQYF. DNA for the CDR3: TGTGCCAGCAACTTATCGGGAGGATTCTACGAGCAGTACTTC.